The rows below give T cell receptor beta chains drawn from one sample of a study of CD8+CD57+ T cells in acquired aplastic anemia. TCRdb itself ran the reads through MiXCR, one entry per CDR3 protein. The table lists 150,000 to 200,000 distinct CDR3 sequences, just under 45% of them singletons. Sequencing was done on a sample of sorted CD4+, CD8+, or CD8+CD57+ T cells (not recorded which) from PBMCs. All receptors derive from a human donor in good health. Each CDR3 is given with its conserved first and last residue. A D gene is named only where the DNA matches it firmly. Part of the rows lack a size; the others show once, few, many or a class for expanded clones.

clone_size,d_call,j_call,v_call,cdr3_aa,cdr3_nt
many,NA,TRBJ2-5,TRBV9,CASSQGLNLLGQETQYF,TGTGCCAGCAGCCAAGGCCTGAACCTACTGGGCCAAGAGACCCAGTACTTC
few,NA,TRBJ1-4,TRBV28,CASSLNTWGQEKLFF,TGTGCCAGCAGTTTAAATACGTGGGGGCAGGAAAAACTGTTTTTT
many,NA,TRBJ2-1,TRBV19,CASRFVGGGNEQFF,TGTGCCAGTCGGTTTGTGGGAGGAGGCAATGAGCAGTTCTTC
once,TRBD1,TRBJ2-1,TRBV10-3,CAISAQGQGSYNEQFF,TGTGCCATCAGTGCCCAGGGACAGGGATCCTACAATGAGCAGTTCTTC
NA,TRBD1,TRBJ1-1,TRBV6-5,CDSSLTTGVNTEAFF,TGTGACAGCAGCCTTACTACAGGGGTGAACACTGAAGCTTTCTTT
many,NA,TRBJ1-4,TRBV29-1,CSVEAPNEKLFF,TGCAGCGTTGAAGCACCTAATGAAAAACTGTTTTTT
NA,NA,TRBJ1-3,TRBV2,CASTRSAETGNTIYF,TGTGCCAGCACCAGGAGCGCAGAAACCGGAAACACCATATATTTT
NA,NA,TRBJ2-2,TRBV7-8,CVAANTGELFF,TGTGTTGCGGCGAACACCGGGGAGCTGTTTTTT
many,NA,TRBJ2-7,TRBV5-5,CASSLAYQASYEQYF,TGTGCCAGCAGCTTGGCCTATCAGGCCTCCTACGAGCAGTACTTC
NA,TRBD2,TRBJ2-1,TRBV28,CASSPTGGRSNEQFF,TGTGCCAGCAGTCCCACGGGGGGAAGGTCAAATGAGCAGTTCTTC
NA,NA,TRBJ1-1,TRBV19,CASSSPLSEAFF,TGTGCCAGTAGTTCCCCCCTCAGTGAAGCTTTCTTT
NA,NA,TRBJ2-7,TRBV7-9,CASSLSSYEQYF,TGTGCCAGCAGTCTAAGCTCCTACGAGCAGTACTTC
NA,TRBD1,TRBJ2-7,TRBV29-1,CSVIQGADEQYF,TGCAGCGTTATACAGGGGGCGGACGAGCAGTACTTC
NA,NA,TRBJ2-6,TRBV15,CATSRDGGSGANVLTF,TGTGCCACCAGCAGAGATGGGGGCTCTGGGGCCAACGTCCTGACTTTC
NA,TRBD1,TRBJ2-5,TRBV25-1,CASSPQGGQGQETQYF,TGTGCCAGCAGTCCTCAAGGGGGACAGGGTCAAGAGACCCAGTACTTC
many,TRBD1,TRBJ2-6,TRBV19,CASSGDRSGANVLTF,TGTGCCAGTAGTGGGGACAGATCTGGGGCCAACGTCCTGACTTTC
many,NA,TRBJ1-3,TRBV7-2,CASSHGGGMVNTIYF,TGTGCCAGCAGCCACGGTGGGGGGATGGTAAACACCATATATTTT
NA,NA,TRBJ2-3,TRBV20-1,CSARARGAGVSAWDTQYF,TGCAGTGCTAGAGCAAGGGGGGCAGGGGTCTCGGCTTGGGATACGCAGTATTTT
many,TRBD2,TRBJ2-1,TRBV24-1,CATSDLGRLAGGHNEQFF,TGTGCCACCAGTGATTTGGGAAGACTAGCGGGAGGCCACAATGAGCAGTTCTTC
many,TRBD2,TRBJ2-2,TRBV5-1,CASSLVASGRAAGGELFF,TGCGCCAGCAGCTTGGTTGCTAGCGGGAGGGCCGCTGGCGGGGAGCTGTTTTTT
NA,TRBD2,TRBJ2-3,TRBV5-1,CASRPNLAGNTDTQYF,TGCGCCAGCAGGCCAAATTTAGCGGGGAACACAGATACGCAGTATTTT
few,NA,TRBJ1-2,TRBV27,CASSPIGQRGYTF,TGTGCCAGCAGTCCGATAGGACAGCGCGGCTACACCTTC
NA,TRBD2,TRBJ2-3,TRBV11-2,CASKIAGGSADTQYF,TGCGCCAGCAAGATAGCGGGGGGTAGTGCAGATACGCAGTATTTT
NA,TRBD2,TRBJ2-5,TRBV20-1,CSARGGSGRWETQYF,TGCAGTGCCAGAGGGGGTAGCGGGAGGTGGGAGACCCAGTACTTC
many,NA,TRBJ1-6,TRBV6-1,CASSEGVIVNSPLHF,TGTGCCAGCAGTGAAGGGGTGATTGTGAATTCACCCCTCCACTTT
NA,NA,TRBJ1-5,TRBV2,CASRDDRGNQPQHF,TGTGCCAGCAGAGACGATAGAGGCAATCAGCCCCAGCATTTT
many,NA,TRBJ1-1,TRBV10-3,CAISESQGGTEAFF,TGTGCCATCAGTGAGTCTCAAGGGGGCACTGAAGCTTTCTTT
many,NA,TRBJ1-5,TRBV5-6,CASSPSGGGSNQPQHF,TGTGCCAGCAGCCCTTCGGGAGGCGGTAGCAATCAGCCCCAGCATTTT
NA,NA,TRBJ2-3,TRBV5-1,CASRDRPMSDTQYF,TGCGCCAGCAGAGACAGGCCTATGTCAGATACGCAGTATTTT
many,TRBD1,TRBJ1-2,TRBV5-1,CASCSGTGGIYGYTF,TGCGCCAGCTGTAGCGGGACAGGGGGCATCTATGGCTACACCTTC
few,TRBD1,TRBJ2-7,TRBV28,CASSSGGFTSYEQYF,TGTGCCAGCAGCTCAGGGGGCTTTACCTCCTACGAGCAGTACTTC
many,NA,TRBJ1-1,TRBV2,CASARGTEAFF,TGTGCAAGCGCCAGGGGCACTGAAGCTTTCTTT
many,TRBD1,TRBJ1-5,TRBV20-1,CSAGTGGNQPQHF,TGCAGTGCCGGCACAGGGGGGAATCAGCCCCAGCATTTT
NA,NA,TRBJ2-2,TRBV15,CATEGAGTTGGELFF,TGTGCCACAGAGGGGGCGGGGACAACCGGCGGGGAGCTGTTTTTT
NA,NA,TRBJ2-2,TRBV7-3,CASSLVPDRELFF,TGTGCCAGCAGCCTCGTCCCCGACAGGGAGCTGTTTTTT
NA,NA,TRBJ2-7,TRBV15,CATSRVGSGRDYEQYF,TGTGCCACCAGCAGAGTGGGTAGCGGCAGAGACTACGAGCAGTACTTC
many,NA,TRBJ2-1,TRBV15,CATSREGSSNEQFF,TGTGCCACCAGCAGAGAAGGCAGCTCCAATGAGCAGTTCTTC
few,NA,TRBJ2-7,TRBV6-1,CASSGGGGDGSSYEQYF,TGTGCCAGCAGTGGCGGAGGAGGGGACGGGAGCTCCTACGAGCAGTACTTC
NA,NA,TRBJ1-5,TRBV28,CASSPLIQPQHF,TGTGCCAGCAGTCCCCTAATTCAGCCCCAGCATTTT
once,NA,TRBJ1-6,TRBV20-1,CSARVISPSSPLHF,TGCAGTGCTAGAGTGATTTCCCCTAGTTCACCCCTCCACTTT
many,TRBD1,TRBJ2-1,TRBV24-1,CATSGAGQVHEQFF,TGTGCCACCAGTGGGGCCGGACAGGTGCATGAGCAGTTCTTC
many,NA,TRBJ2-7,TRBV2,CASSEQAYEQYF,TGTGCCAGCAGTGAACAGGCCTACGAGCAGTACTTC
many,NA,TRBJ2-2,TRBV15,CATSRRLRTNTGELFF,TGTGCCACCAGCAGGCGCCTCAGAACGAACACCGGGGAGCTGTTTTTT
NA,TRBD1,TRBJ2-1,TRBV19,CASSDRDRGFF,TGTGCCAGTAGTGACCGGGACAGGGGGTTCTTC
NA,NA,TRBJ2-3,TRBV24-1,CATSDTGTSTDTQYF,TGTGCCACCAGTGATACCGGGACTAGCACAGATACGCAGTATTTT
many,NA,TRBJ1-1,TRBV12-3/TRBV12-4,CASSLAPPPGGTEAFF,TGTGCCAGCAGTTTAGCGCCCCCCCCGGGAGGGACTGAAGCTTTCTTT
NA,NA,TRBJ2-3,TRBV25-1,CASSDPLGVRDTQYF,TGTGCCAGCAGTGATCCCCTGGGAGTGCGAGATACGCAGTATTTT
many,NA,TRBJ2-3,TRBV20-1,CSARDFAGSTDTQYF,TGCAGTGCTAGAGATTTTGCGGGGAGCACAGATACGCAGTATTTT
few,TRBD2,TRBJ2-1,TRBV6-2/TRBV6-3,CASSSPRSTSGGWQFF,TGTGCCAGCAGTTCCCCCCGTTCGACTAGCGGGGGTTGGCAGTTCTTC
few,NA,TRBJ1-1,TRBV7-9,CASLGGNTEAFF,TGTGCCAGCTTAGGAGGGAACACTGAAGCTTTCTTT
few,NA,TRBJ2-7,TRBV19,CASSTSWYGDEQYF,TGTGCCAGTAGTACCAGTTGGTACGGGGACGAGCAGTACTTC
NA,NA,TRBJ1-3,TRBV19,CASRLRPSPGNTIYF,TGTGCCAGTAGACTCAGACCCAGCCCTGGAAACACCATATATTTT
many,NA,TRBJ2-1,TRBV2,CASSPGNEQFF,TGTGCCAGCAGTCCGGGGAACGAGCAGTTCTTC
NA,NA,TRBJ1-5,TRBV28,CASSLGGPTNQPQHF,TGTGCCAGCAGTTTAGGGGGGCCAACCAACCAGCCCCAGCATTTT
NA,TRBD1,TRBJ2-7,TRBV2,CASSVGRGQDEQYF,TGTGCCAGCAGTGTAGGCAGGGGGCAGGACGAGCAGTACTTC
NA,TRBD2,TRBJ2-2,TRBV27,CASTWGGYTGELFF,TGTGCCAGCACCTGGGGGGGTTACACCGGGGAGCTGTTTTTT
NA,TRBD2,TRBJ2-3,TRBV5-4,CASSLILAGPTDTQYF,TGTGCCAGCAGCTTGATACTAGCGGGACCCACAGATACGCAGTATTTT
NA,TRBD2,TRBJ2-1,TRBV9,CASSVGRGAYNEQFF,TGTGCCAGCAGCGTAGGACGGGGGGCCTACAATGAGCAGTTCTTC
NA,NA,TRBJ1-5,TRBV20-1,CSATHQPQHF,TGCAGTGCTACCCATCAGCCCCAGCATTTT